This TCR beta chain was documented in a study of T cell repertoires in cytomegalovirus infection. Study-level background: Both a matching HLA type and CMV infection were indicated by public TCR beta signatures.

This clonotype has at least ten counts. Its target is unknown. Broader study findings: In two of eight donors, the top clonotype was HLA-C-restricted CMV-specific. Accumulated public TCR beta family frequency recognized individuals carrying CMV together with the relevant HLA.

The CDR3 loop spans 13 amino acids. The V end was cut by 6 bases, the J end by 2 bases, with 11 bases between. CDR1 and CDR2 (germline): LNHDA, SQIVND (reference sequence). TCRdb ran MiXCR on the reads and lists one entry per CDR3 protein. Of some 110,000 distinct CDR3 sequences listed, roughly a tenth are singletons. The rearrangement uses TRBV19 and TRBJ2-7; D is possibly TRBD2 (6 bases). Sequencing was carried out using PBMCs, sequenced either directly or after in vitro stimulation (not recorded which). The source of this sequence is a human donor in good health (CMV status not recorded). Some clones in this sample may be carry-over from other donors' samples. CDR3 sequence: CASRRLATYEQYV. The CDR3 nucleotides are TGTGCCAGTAGACGTCTAGCGACCTACGAGCAGTACGTC.